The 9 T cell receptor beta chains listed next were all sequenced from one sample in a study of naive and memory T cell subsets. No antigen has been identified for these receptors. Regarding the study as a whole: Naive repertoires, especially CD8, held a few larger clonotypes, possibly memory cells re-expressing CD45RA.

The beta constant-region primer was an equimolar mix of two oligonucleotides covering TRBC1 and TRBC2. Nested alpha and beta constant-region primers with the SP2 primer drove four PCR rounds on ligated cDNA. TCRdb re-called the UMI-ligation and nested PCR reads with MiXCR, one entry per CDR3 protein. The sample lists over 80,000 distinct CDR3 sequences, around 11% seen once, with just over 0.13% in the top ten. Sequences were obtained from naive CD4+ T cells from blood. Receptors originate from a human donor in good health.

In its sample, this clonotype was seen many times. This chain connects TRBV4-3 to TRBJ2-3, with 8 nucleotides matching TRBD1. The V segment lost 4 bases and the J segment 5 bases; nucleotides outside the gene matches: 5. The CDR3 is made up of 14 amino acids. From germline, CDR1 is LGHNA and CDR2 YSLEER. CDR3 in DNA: TGCGCCAGCAGCCTCCAGGGGGCTGTAGATACGCAGTATTTT. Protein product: CASSLQGAVDTQYF.

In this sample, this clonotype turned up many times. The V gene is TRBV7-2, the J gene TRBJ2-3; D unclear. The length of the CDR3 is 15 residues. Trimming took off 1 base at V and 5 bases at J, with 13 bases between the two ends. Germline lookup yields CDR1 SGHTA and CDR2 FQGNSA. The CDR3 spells CASSLVTQTIDTQYF. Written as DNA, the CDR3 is TGTGCCAGCAGCTTAGTAACCCAAACCATAGATACGCAGTATTTT. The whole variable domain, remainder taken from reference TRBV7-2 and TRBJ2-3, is GAGVSQSPSNKVTEKGKDVELRCDPISGHTALYWYRQSLGQGLEFLIYFQGNSAPDKSGLPSDRFSAERTGGSVSTLTIQRTQQEDSAVYLCASSLVTQTIDTQYFGPGTRLTVL.

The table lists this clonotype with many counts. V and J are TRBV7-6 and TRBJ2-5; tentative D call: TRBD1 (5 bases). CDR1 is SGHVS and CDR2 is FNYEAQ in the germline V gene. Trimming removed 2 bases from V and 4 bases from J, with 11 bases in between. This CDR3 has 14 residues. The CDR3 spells CASSLLTRGETQYF. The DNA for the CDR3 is TGTGCCAGCAGCTTATTAACAAGGGGAGAGACCCAGTACTTC.

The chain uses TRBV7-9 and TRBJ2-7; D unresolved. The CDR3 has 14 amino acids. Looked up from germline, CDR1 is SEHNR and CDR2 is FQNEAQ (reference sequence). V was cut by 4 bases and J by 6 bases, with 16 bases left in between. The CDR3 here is CASSSIPSSAEQYF. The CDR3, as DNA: TGTGCCAGCAGCTCGATCCCCTCCTCCGCCGAGCAGTACTTC.

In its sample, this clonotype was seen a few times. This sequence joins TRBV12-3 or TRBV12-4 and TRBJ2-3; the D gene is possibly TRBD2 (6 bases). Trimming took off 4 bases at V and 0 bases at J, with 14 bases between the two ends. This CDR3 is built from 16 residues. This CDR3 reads CASSSVAGGSTDTQYF. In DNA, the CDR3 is TGTGCCAGCAGTTCGGTTGCAGGAGGGAGCACAGATACGCAGTATTTT.

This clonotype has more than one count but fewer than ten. The CDR3 DNA sequence: TGTGCCAGCAGCCCATTATCTAGGGGGAATACGCAGTATTTT. Amino acids: CASSPLSRGNTQYF. The genes are TRBV7-2 and TRBJ2-3, with D maybe TRBD1 (6 bases). There are 14 residues in the CDR3. V lost 5 bases, J lost 7 bases, and 16 bases lay in between. CDR1 is SGHTA, CDR2 FQGNSA, per germline. Full variable domain (missing parts from reference TRBV7-2 and TRBJ2-3): GAGVSQSPSNKVTEKGKDVELRCDPISGHTALYWYRQSLGQGLEFLIYFQGNSAPDKSGLPSDRFSAERTGGSVSTLTIQRTQQEDSAVYLCASSPLSRGNTQYFGPGTRLTVL.

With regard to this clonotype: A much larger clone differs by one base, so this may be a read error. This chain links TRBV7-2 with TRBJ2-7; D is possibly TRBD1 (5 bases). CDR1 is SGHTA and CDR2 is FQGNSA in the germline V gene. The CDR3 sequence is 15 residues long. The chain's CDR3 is CASSPGPSHSHEQYF. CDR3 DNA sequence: TGTGCCAGCAGTCCAGGGCCATCACACTCCCACGAGCAGTACTTC.

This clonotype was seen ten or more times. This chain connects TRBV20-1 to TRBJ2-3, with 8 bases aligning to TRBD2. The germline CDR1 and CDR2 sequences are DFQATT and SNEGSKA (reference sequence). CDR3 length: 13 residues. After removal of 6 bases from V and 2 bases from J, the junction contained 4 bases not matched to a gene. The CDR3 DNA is TGCAGTGCCCGGGGGGGATCCACAGATACGCAGTATTTT. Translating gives CSARGGSTDTQYF.

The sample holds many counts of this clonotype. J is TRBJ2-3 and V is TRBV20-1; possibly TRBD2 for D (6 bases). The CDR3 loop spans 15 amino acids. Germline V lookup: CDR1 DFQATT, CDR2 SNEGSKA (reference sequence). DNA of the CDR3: TGCAGCGCCCGTGATAGCGGAGAAGGGTCAGATACGCAGTATTTT. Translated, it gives CSARDSGEGSDTQYF.